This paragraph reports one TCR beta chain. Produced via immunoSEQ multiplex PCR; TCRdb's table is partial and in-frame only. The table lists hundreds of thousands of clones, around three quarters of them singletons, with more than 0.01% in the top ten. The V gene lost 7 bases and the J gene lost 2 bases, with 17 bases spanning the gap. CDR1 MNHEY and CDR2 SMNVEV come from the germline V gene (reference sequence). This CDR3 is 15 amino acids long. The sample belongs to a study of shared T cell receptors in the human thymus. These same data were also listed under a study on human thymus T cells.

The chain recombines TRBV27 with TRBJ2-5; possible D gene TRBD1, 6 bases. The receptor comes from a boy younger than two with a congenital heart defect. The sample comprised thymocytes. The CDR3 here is CASTRNRDPQETQYF. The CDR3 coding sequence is TGTGCCAGCACCAGAAACAGGGATCCTCAAGAGACCCAGTACTTC.